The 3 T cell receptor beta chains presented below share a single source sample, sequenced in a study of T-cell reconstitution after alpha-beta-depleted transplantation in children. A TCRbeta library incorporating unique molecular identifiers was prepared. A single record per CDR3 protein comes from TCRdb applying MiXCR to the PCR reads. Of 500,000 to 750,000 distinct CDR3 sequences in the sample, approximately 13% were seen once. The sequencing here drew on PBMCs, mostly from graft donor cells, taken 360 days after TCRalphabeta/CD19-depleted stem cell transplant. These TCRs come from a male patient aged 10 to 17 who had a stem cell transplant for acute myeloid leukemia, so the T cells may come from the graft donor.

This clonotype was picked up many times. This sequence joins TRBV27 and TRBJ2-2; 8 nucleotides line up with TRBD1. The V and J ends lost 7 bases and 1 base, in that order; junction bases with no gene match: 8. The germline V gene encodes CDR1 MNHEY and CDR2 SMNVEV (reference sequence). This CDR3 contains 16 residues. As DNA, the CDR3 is TGTGCCAGCACCCCGGACAGGGAGAGGAACACCGGGGAGCTGTTTTTT. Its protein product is CASTPDRERNTGELFF.

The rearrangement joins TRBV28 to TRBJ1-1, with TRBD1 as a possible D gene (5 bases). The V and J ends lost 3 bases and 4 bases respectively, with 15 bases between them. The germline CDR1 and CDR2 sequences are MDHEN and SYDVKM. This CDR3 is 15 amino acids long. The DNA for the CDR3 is TGTGCCAGCAGTTTCGTTACAGGCCCAGCCACTGAAGCTTTCTTT. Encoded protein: CASSFVTGPATEAFF. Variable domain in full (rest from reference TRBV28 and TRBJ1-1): DVKVTQSSRYLVKRTGEKVFLECVQDMDHENMFWYRQDPGLGLRLIYFSYDVKMKEKGDIPEGYSVSREKKERFSLILESASTNQTSMYLCASSFVTGPATEAFFGQGTRLTVV.

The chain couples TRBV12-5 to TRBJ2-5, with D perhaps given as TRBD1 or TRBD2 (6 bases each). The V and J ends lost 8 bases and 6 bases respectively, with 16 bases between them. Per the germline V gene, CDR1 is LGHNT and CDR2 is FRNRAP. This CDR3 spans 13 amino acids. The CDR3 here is CASSFRGAKTQYF. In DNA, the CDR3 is TGTGCTAGTTCTTTTAGGGGGGCGAAGACCCAGTACTTC. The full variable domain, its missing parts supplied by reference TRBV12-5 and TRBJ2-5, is DARVTQTPRHKVTEMGQEVTMRCQPILGHNTVFWYRQTMMQGLELLAYFRNRAPLDDSGMPKDRFSAEMPDATLATLKIQPSEPRDSAVYFCASSFRGAKTQYFGPGTRLLVL.